The present TCR beta chain was sequenced within a study of cytomegalovirus exposure and HLA in healthy donors. Likely unrecorded immune exposures existed in these nominally healthy donors. Primers included in the PCR were 60 Vbeta and 13 Jbeta primers. Some clones are missing from TCRdb's copy, which holds only in-frame ones; the method was immunoSEQ multiplex PCR. Counted here are approximately 120,000 clones, approximately 70% occurring once; the ten biggest clones make up 4.5% to 5.5%. The V gene lost 4 bases and the J gene lost 1 base, with 5 bases spanning the gap. Germline loops: CDR1 SGHDT, CDR2 YYEEEE. The CDR3 has 12 amino acids.

The sequencing input was PBMCs. The rearrangement links TRBV5-6 to TRBJ1-1, with unresolved D. The clonotype comes from a woman aged 70-85 years in good health and CMV-seropositive. The CDR3 nucleotides are TGTGCCAGCAGCCGGTGGAACACTGAAGCTTTCTTT. Its translation is CASSRWNTEAFF.